These T cell receptor beta chains were read from a single sample in a study of control samples from healthy donors and cancer patients. The table came from immunoSEQ multiplex PCR; TCRdb's copy has only in-frame clones and leaves some out. This table holds under 150,000 clones, approximately 90% found once. Sequencing was performed on blood. The receptors here all came from a woman aged 25-40 years in good health. The conserved cysteine and the conserved F or W are not part of the CDR3 here. The order of the fields is J gene, V gene, CDR3 protein.

J gene: TRBJ2-3; V gene: TRBV6-1; CDR3 protein: ASSERLSGSNLDTQY
J gene: TRBJ1-6; V gene: TRBV28; CDR3 protein: ASSPGQGVSPLH
J gene: TRBJ2-1; V gene: TRBV5-1; CDR3 protein: ASSHLDVSYNEQF
J gene: TRBJ1-1; V gene: TRBV18; CDR3 protein: ASSPAGGSTEAF
J gene: TRBJ1-6; V gene: TRBV19; CDR3 protein: ASSPLTGNNSPLH
J gene: TRBJ1-2; V gene: TRBV6-2/TRBV6-3; CDR3 protein: ASSPYKSGQQNYGYT
J gene: TRBJ1-3; V gene: TRBV11-2; CDR3 protein: ASSPGDSGNTIY
J gene: TRBJ2-2; V gene: TRBV20-1; CDR3 protein: SASKRATSGAWDTGELF
J gene: TRBJ1-2; V gene: TRBV6-6; CDR3 protein: ASSSYPDTYGYT
J gene: TRBJ2-3; V gene: TRBV5-6; CDR3 protein: ASSLETSGSDADTQY